The 5 T cell receptor beta chains below come from one sample, sequenced in a study of memory CD4+ T cells and cytomegalovirus serostatus. Single viable CD3+CD4+CD8-CD45RO+ cells were sorted as the memory CD4+ T cells. Assay: immunoSEQ multiplex PCR; the TCRdb copy retains only in-frame clones and omits some. The sample lists about 82,000 clones; around 80% were seen once. The sequenced sample was memory CD4+ T cells from blood. These receptors were collected from an adult in good health and CMV-seronegative.

V usage is TRBV9 and J usage is TRBJ1-3; 7 positions match TRBD1. V trimming: 2 bases; J trimming: 0 bases; junction bases outside the gene matches: 5. The CDR3 is 16 amino acids. The germline V gene encodes CDR1 SGDLS and CDR2 YYNGEE. The chain's CDR3 is CASSVRDSFSGNTIYF. CDR3 DNA sequence: TGTGCCAGCAGCGTCCGGGACAGTTTCTCTGGAAACACCATATATTTT.

The V gene is TRBV6-6, the J gene TRBJ1-3; 9 nucleotides align to TRBD1. CDR1 is MNHNY and CDR2 is SVGAGI in the germline V gene (reference sequence). This CDR3 has 15 amino acids. With 5 bases clipped from V and 4 bases from J, the junction kept 6 bases outside the gene matches. CDR3 sequence: CASSGTGGTGNTIYF. In DNA, the CDR3 is TGTGCCAGCAGTGGTACAGGGGGCACAGGAAACACCATATATTTT.

The DNA of the CDR3 is TGTGCCAGCAGCATCCTGTTCGGGGGGGCGATCTATGGCTACACCTTC. It encodes CASSILFGGAIYGYTF. The V call is TRBV7-9, the J call TRBJ1-2; D is possibly TRBD1 (6 bases). The CDR3 is 16 residues long. Per the germline V gene, CDR1 is SEHNR and CDR2 is FQNEAQ (reference sequence). V was shortened by 5 bases and J by 4 bases, with 20 bases between the two germline ends.

A single count supports this clone. The chain links TRBV5-1 to TRBJ1-6; D is perhaps TRBD1 (5 bases). The V end lost 3 bases, the J end lost 8 bases, and 6 bases lay between the germline ends. Germline CDR1 reads SGHRS; CDR2 reads YFSETQ. The CDR3 has 12 amino acids. CDR3 amino acids: CASSSRDSPLHF. In DNA form, the CDR3 reads TGCGCCAGCAGCTCCAGGGATTCACCCCTCCACTTT. Full variable domain (missing parts from reference TRBV5-1 and TRBJ1-6): KAGVTQTPRYLIKTRGQQVTLSCSPISGHRSVSWYQQTPGQGLQFLFEYFSETQRNKGNFPGRFSGRQFSNSRSEMNVSTLELGDSALYLCASSSRDSPLHFGNGTRLTVT.

The J gene is TRBJ1-6, the V gene TRBV7-2; possibly TRBD1 for D (5 bases). From germline, CDR1 is SGHTA and CDR2 FQGNSA. This CDR3 comprises 15 residues. Trimming removed 5 bases from V and 7 bases from J, with 15 bases in between. The CDR3 nucleotides read TGTGCCAGCAGCCGCAGGGCCTCACCAAATTCACCCCTCCACTTT. It yields the protein CASSRRASPNSPLHF. Full variable domain (remainder filled in from reference TRBV7-2 and TRBJ1-6): GAGVSQSPSNKVTEKGKDVELRCDPISGHTALYWYRQSLGQGLEFLIYFQGNSAPDKSGLPSDRFSAERTGGSVSTLTIQRTQQEDSAVYLCASSRRASPNSPLHFGNGTRLTVT.